The T cell receptor (beta chain) under discussion was sequenced for a study of Ad26.COV2.S vaccination and SARS-CoV-2 variants. Study-wide background: Into the muscle, Ad26.COV2.S was dosed once or twice, 56 days apart.

TCRdb keeps only in-frame clones here, not all; method: immunoSEQ multiplex PCR. The sample holds almost 400,000 clones, approximately 91% seen once. Regarding this clone: Its antigen is unknown.

Treatment: 15 to 20 received Ad26.COV2.S at low or high dose, single or two shots; about 5 received placebo; per-sample allocation not given. Collection of the samples took place on day 63 after the first injection of vaccine or placebo. Study-level results: Substantial response breadth was reportedly seen for spike-specific CD8+ and CD4+ T cells after vaccination.

This TCR came from a person aged 18-60 years who received the Ad26.COV2.S COVID-19 vaccine or a placebo. The sample consisted of peripheral blood, taken in a trial of Ad26.COV2.S vaccine versus placebo.

CDR3 amino acids: CASSPLSKTGRYEQYF. CDR3 coding DNA: TGTGCCAGCAGCCCTCTGTCCAAGACAGGGCGGTACGAGCAGTACTTC. This chain connects TRBV3-1 (or the pseudogene TRBV3-2) to TRBJ2-7, with 7 positions matching TRBD1. The CDR3 is 16 amino acids. Losses at the gene ends were 4 bases for V and 4 bases for J; bases not matched to a gene: 13. Germline values: CDR1 LGHDT, CDR2 YNNKEL (reference sequence).